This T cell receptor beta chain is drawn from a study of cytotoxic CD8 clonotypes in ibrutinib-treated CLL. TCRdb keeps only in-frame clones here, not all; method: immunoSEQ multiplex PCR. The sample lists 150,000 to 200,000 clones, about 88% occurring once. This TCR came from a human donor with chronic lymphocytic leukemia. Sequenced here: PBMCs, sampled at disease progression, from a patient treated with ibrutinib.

The CDR3 nucleotides are TGTGCCAGCAGCTTTGGACAGGGAACCCACAATGAGCAGTTCTTC. Translated: CASSFGQGTHNEQFF. The genes are TRBV11-2 and TRBJ2-1, with 8 bases identical to TRBD1. This CDR3 spans 15 amino acids. The germline gives CDR1 SGHAT, CDR2 FQNNGV. Germline trimming cut 3 bases from V and 5 bases from J; bases unmatched to any gene: 6.